This record covers a single T cell receptor beta chain. The same CDR3 can be traced to other DNA sequences in this sample. The table came from immunoSEQ multiplex PCR; TCRdb's copy has only in-frame clones and leaves some out. Of some 200,000 clones listed, around 72% are singletons. This sample was taken from a study of cytotoxic CD8 clonotypes in ibrutinib-treated CLL. This CDR3 region has 13 residues. Trimming cost V 5 bases and J 5 bases, with 12 bases left between them. Germline lookup yields CDR1 SGHVS and CDR2 FNYEAQ. V and J are TRBV7-6 and TRBJ2-5; perhaps TRBD1 as D (6 bases). This sequence originates from a human donor with chronic lymphocytic leukemia. Specimen: PBMCs, collected after 24 months of ibrutinib treatment. This chain's CDR3 is CASSRQGWETQYF. The CDR3 DNA sequence: TGTGCCAGCAGCCGGCAGGGGTGGGAGACCCAGTACTTC. The full variable domain, its missing parts supplied by reference TRBV7-6 and TRBJ2-5, is GAGVSQSPRYKVTKRGQDVALRCDPISGHVSLYWYRQALGQGPEFLTYFNYEAQQDKSGLPNDRFSAERPEGSISTLTIQRTEQRDSAMYRCASSRQGWETQYFGPGTRLLVL.